This TCR beta chain was found in a study of early T cells in non-severe SARS-CoV-2 infection. This clonotype was counted ten times or more. Trimming took off 2 bases at V and 6 bases at J, with 8 bases between the two ends. The germline V gene encodes CDR1 ENHRY and CDR2 SYGVKD. This CDR3 spans 14 amino acids. Attachment of unique molecular identifiers to individual cDNA molecules was performed. TCRdb fed the 5' RACE reads into MiXCR, producing one record per CDR3 protein. Altogether about 19,000 distinct CDR3 sequences are present, approximately 4.1% being singletons, with the ten largest covering 7.2%.

V usage is TRBV10-3 and J usage is TRBJ1-6, with D maybe TRBD1 (5 bases). Sample: whole blood. This TCR was recovered from an adult who was a healthcare worker with PCR-confirmed SARS-CoV-2 infection or an uninfected control (not recorded which). The CDR3 here is CAISEGGTNSPLHF. In DNA form, the CDR3 reads TGTGCCATCAGTGAGGGGGGAACTAATTCACCCCTCCACTTT.